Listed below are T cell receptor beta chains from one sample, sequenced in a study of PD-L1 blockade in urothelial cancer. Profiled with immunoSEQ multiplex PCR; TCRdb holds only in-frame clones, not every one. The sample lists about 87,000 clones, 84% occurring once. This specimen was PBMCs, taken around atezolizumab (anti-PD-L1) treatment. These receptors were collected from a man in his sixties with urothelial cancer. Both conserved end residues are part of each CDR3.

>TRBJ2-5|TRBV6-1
CASRSGQGAETQYF
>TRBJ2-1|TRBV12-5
CASGLASYREGREQFF
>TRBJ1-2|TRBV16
CASSENRFGNYGYTF
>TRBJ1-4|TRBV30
CAWGGQGLWEKLFF
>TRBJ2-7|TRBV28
CASSLKLAVTYEQYF
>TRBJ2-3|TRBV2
CASTPDRVRTDTQYF
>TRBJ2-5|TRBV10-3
CATGGTGQETQYF
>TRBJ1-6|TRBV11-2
CASSLDTGYSYNSPLHF
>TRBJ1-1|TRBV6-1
CASSSSRQPNTEAFF
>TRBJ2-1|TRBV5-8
CASSDLDRFYNEQFF
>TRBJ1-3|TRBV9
CASSVTYSGNTIYF
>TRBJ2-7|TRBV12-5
CASGTGTPPYEQYF
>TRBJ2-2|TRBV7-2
CASSFLGGGSGELFF
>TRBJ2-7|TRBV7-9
CASSPIEGLLSYEQYF
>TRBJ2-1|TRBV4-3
CASSQGTGVDEQFF
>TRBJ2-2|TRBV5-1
CASSLVAGDTGELFF
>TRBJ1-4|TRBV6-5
CASSYRPGATNEKLFF
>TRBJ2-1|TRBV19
CASSPHSSYNEQFF
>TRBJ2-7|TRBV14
CASSQGSGGLTEVQYF
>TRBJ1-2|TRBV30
CAWSVTGDYGYTF
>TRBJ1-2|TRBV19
CASTAGSSQRNYGYTF
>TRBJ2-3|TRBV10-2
CASSDGNSGQTDTQYF
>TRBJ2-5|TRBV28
CASSSEETQYF
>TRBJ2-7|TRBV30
CAWNGGVGGLYEQYF
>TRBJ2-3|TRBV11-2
CASSSGQGGADTQYF
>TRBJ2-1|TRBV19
CASKGWGQGNNEQFF
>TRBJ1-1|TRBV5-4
CASSWAGYTEAFF
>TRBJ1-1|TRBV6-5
CASRKQVGTEAFF
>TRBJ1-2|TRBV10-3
CAISTGTNNYGYTF
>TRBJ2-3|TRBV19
CASSIRQGSDTQYF
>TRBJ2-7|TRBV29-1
CSVEVGGAEEQYF
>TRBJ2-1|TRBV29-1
CSLPSGGDYNEQFF
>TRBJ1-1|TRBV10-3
CAINDGGNTEAFF
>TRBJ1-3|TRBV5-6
CASSLEGASGNTIYF
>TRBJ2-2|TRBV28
CASSFRDRATGELFF
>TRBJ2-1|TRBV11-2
CASSLTLAGSYNEQFF
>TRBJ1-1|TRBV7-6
CASSSGQGGMNTEAFF
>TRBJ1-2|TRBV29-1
CSVGGGPNYGYTF
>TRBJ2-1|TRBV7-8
CASSLASSGGAAQFF
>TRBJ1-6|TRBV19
CASSSGQSNSPLHF
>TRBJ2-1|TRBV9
CASSVEGLAGGGIYNEQFF
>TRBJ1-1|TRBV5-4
CASSPEGALNTEAFF
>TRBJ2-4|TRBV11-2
CASSLGGAGRRLNIQYF
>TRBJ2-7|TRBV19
CASSWQAHYEQYF
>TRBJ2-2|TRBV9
CASSALDLATGELFF
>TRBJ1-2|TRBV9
CASSGQGGYGYTF
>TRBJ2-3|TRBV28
CASSLAQREVWGTDTQYF
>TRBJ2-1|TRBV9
CASSPREGSYNEQFF
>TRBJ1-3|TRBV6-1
CASSEAQGSRNTIYF
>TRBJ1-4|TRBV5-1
CASSPTRATNEKLFF
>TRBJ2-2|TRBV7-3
CASSPDYGGELFF
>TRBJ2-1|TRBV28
CASSYPRLAGLYEQFF
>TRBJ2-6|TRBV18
CASSPPWDSLLSGANVLTF
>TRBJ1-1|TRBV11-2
CASSPIPRGMNTEAFF
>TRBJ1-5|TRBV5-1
CASTSDGEGNQPQHF
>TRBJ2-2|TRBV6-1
CASSASGSPRSPGELFF
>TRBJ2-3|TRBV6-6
CASSYGTGGSTDTQYF